This is a list of T cell receptor beta chains from one sample in a study of blood T cells in healthy people across ages. Using its own MiXCR run on the 5' RACE reads, TCRdb lists one record per CDR3 protein. This sample has some 900,000 distinct CDR3 sequences, with 29% found just once. Material: blood. The receptors here all came from an elderly woman in good health. Both conserved end residues are part of each CDR3. A D gene is named only where the DNA matches it firmly. Rows give clone size only sometimes, using once, few, many, or a class for an expanded clone.

v_call: TRBV5-1
d_call: NA
clone_size: many
j_call: TRBJ2-5
cdr3_aa: CASSQGVGYQETQYF
cdr3_nt: TGCGCCAGCAGCCAGGGAGTAGGTTACCAAGAGACCCAGTACTTC

v_call: TRBV5-1
d_call: NA
clone_size: few
j_call: TRBJ1-1
cdr3_aa: CASSTLGEGTEAFF
cdr3_nt: TGCGCCAGCAGCACCCTTGGCGAGGGCACTGAAGCTTTCTTT

v_call: TRBV10-3
d_call: NA
clone_size: few
j_call: TRBJ1-5
cdr3_aa: CAIRGQGADQPQHF
cdr3_nt: TGTGCCATCCGAGGACAAGGGGCTGATCAGCCCCAGCATTTT

v_call: TRBV18
d_call: TRBD1
clone_size: few
j_call: TRBJ1-2
cdr3_aa: CASSPSRGLGYTF
cdr3_nt: TGTGCCAGCTCACCTTCCAGGGGGCTTGGCTACACCTTC

v_call: TRBV30
d_call: NA
clone_size: few
j_call: TRBJ1-4
cdr3_aa: CAWSWDEKLFF
cdr3_nt: TGTGCCTGGAGTTGGGATGAAAAACTGTTTTTT

v_call: TRBV18
d_call: NA
clone_size: few
j_call: TRBJ1-6
cdr3_aa: CAGSPDSNSPLHF
cdr3_nt: TGTGCCGGCTCACCAGATTCAAATTCACCCCTCCACTTT

v_call: TRBV7-2
d_call: NA
clone_size: NA
j_call: TRBJ2-3
cdr3_aa: CASRRDSGADTQYF
cdr3_nt: TGTGCCAGCAGGCGGGACTCCGGGGCAGATACGCAGTATTTT

v_call: TRBV27
d_call: NA
clone_size: few
j_call: TRBJ1-1
cdr3_aa: CASSPSGGRNTEAFF
cdr3_nt: TGTGCCAGCAGTCCCTCTGGGGGGCGGAACACTGAAGCTTTCTTT

v_call: TRBV30
d_call: TRBD2
clone_size: many
j_call: TRBJ2-5
cdr3_aa: CAHRLGGQETQYF
cdr3_nt: TGTGCCCATAGACTCGGGGGGCAAGAGACCCAGTACTTC

v_call: TRBV6-2/TRBV6-3
d_call: NA
clone_size: NA
j_call: TRBJ1-1
cdr3_aa: CASSQRIEAFF
cdr3_nt: TGTGCCAGCAGCCAGCGAATTGAAGCTTTCTTT

v_call: TRBV30
d_call: TRBD1
clone_size: few
j_call: TRBJ1-2
cdr3_aa: CAWSRQGVYYGYTF
cdr3_nt: TGTGCCTGGAGTCGACAGGGGGTATACTATGGCTACACCTTC

v_call: TRBV7-9
d_call: NA
clone_size: many
j_call: TRBJ2-3
cdr3_aa: CASRISGHNTDTQYF
cdr3_nt: TGTGCCAGCAGGATCAGCGGACATAACACAGATACGCAGTATTTT

v_call: TRBV25-1
d_call: NA
clone_size: many
j_call: TRBJ2-3
cdr3_aa: CASAVTDTQYF
cdr3_nt: TGTGCCAGTGCAGTGACAGATACGCAGTATTTT

v_call: TRBV6-6
d_call: NA
clone_size: few
j_call: TRBJ1-1
cdr3_aa: CASKMDPRDRAEAFF
cdr3_nt: TGTGCCAGCAAAATGGACCCCCGAGACAGAGCTGAAGCTTTCTTT

v_call: TRBV11-2
d_call: NA
clone_size: many
j_call: TRBJ2-7
cdr3_aa: CASSLVDPIYEQYF
cdr3_nt: TGTGCCAGCAGCTTAGTTGACCCTATCTACGAGCAGTACTTC

v_call: TRBV3-1
d_call: TRBD1
clone_size: NA
j_call: TRBJ1-1
cdr3_aa: CASSPRDRARTEAFF
cdr3_nt: TGTGCCAGCAGCCCTAGGGACAGGGCGAGGACTGAAGCTTTCTTT

v_call: TRBV4-3
d_call: NA
clone_size: many
j_call: TRBJ2-7
cdr3_aa: CASSQVLSVYEQYF
cdr3_nt: TGCGCCAGCAGCCAAGTGTTGTCAGTCTACGAGCAGTACTTC

v_call: TRBV20-1
d_call: NA
clone_size: many
j_call: TRBJ2-4
cdr3_aa: CSAAVRIERGIQYF
cdr3_nt: TGCAGTGCTGCCGTGCGGATCGAGCGTGGCATTCAGTACTTC

v_call: TRBV7-2
d_call: TRBD1
clone_size: NA
j_call: TRBJ2-1
cdr3_aa: CASSHDRASYNEQFF
cdr3_nt: TGTGCCAGCAGCCATGACAGGGCCTCCTACAATGAGCAGTTCTTC

v_call: TRBV3-1
d_call: TRBD1
clone_size: NA
j_call: TRBJ2-3
cdr3_aa: CASSQDYGTGQYF
cdr3_nt: TGTGCCAGCAGCCAAGATTACGGGACAGGGCAGTATTTT

v_call: TRBV6-6
d_call: TRBD1
clone_size: NA
j_call: TRBJ1-5
cdr3_aa: CASRRDSNSNQPQHF
cdr3_nt: TGTGCCAGCAGAAGGGACAGTAATAGCAATCAGCCCCAGCATTTT

v_call: TRBV3-1
d_call: NA
clone_size: many
j_call: TRBJ1-2
cdr3_aa: CASTDPGPNYGYTF
cdr3_nt: TGTGCCAGCACCGATCCGGGACCTAACTATGGCTACACCTTC

v_call: TRBV29-1
d_call: TRBD2
clone_size: NA
j_call: TRBJ2-7
cdr3_aa: CSATLAAYEQYF
cdr3_nt: TGCAGCGCCACACTAGCGGCCTACGAGCAGTACTTC

v_call: TRBV28
d_call: NA
clone_size: many
j_call: TRBJ2-7
cdr3_aa: CASIEGNSYEQYF
cdr3_nt: TGTGCCAGCATCGAAGGGAATTCCTACGAGCAGTACTTC

v_call: TRBV20-1
d_call: TRBD2
clone_size: many
j_call: TRBJ2-5
cdr3_aa: CSAGTSGGLRETQYF
cdr3_nt: TGCAGTGCGGGGACTAGCGGGGGTTTAAGAGAGACCCAGTACTTC

v_call: TRBV20-1
d_call: NA
clone_size: few
j_call: TRBJ2-1
cdr3_aa: CSAQTGQETQFF
cdr3_nt: TGCAGTGCTCAGACAGGCCAAGAGACCCAGTTCTTC

v_call: TRBV5-5
d_call: NA
clone_size: few
j_call: TRBJ1-5
cdr3_aa: CASSLWGAGQPQHF
cdr3_nt: TGTGCCAGCAGCTTGTGGGGGGCTGGTCAGCCCCAGCATTTT

v_call: TRBV7-9
d_call: TRBD2
clone_size: many
j_call: TRBJ2-4
cdr3_aa: CASSDTGLAGGLAKNIQYF
cdr3_nt: TGTGCCAGCTCGGATACGGGACTAGCGGGGGGTTTAGCCAAAAACATTCAGTACTTC

v_call: TRBV4-3
d_call: TRBD2
clone_size: many
j_call: TRBJ2-5
cdr3_aa: CASSQDKTSGGARETQYF
cdr3_nt: TGCGCCAGCAGCCAAGATAAGACTAGCGGGGGAGCCAGGGAGACCCAGTACTTC

v_call: TRBV20-1
d_call: NA
clone_size: many
j_call: TRBJ2-6
cdr3_aa: CSALGRGGANVLTF
cdr3_nt: TGCAGTGCTCTAGGGCGGGGAGGGGCCAACGTCCTGACTTTC

v_call: TRBV7-2
d_call: NA
clone_size: many
j_call: TRBJ1-2
cdr3_aa: CASSFSAGGGNYGYTF
cdr3_nt: TGTGCCAGCAGCTTTAGCGCGGGGGGAGGTAACTATGGCTACACCTTC

v_call: TRBV7-8
d_call: NA
clone_size: few
j_call: TRBJ1-5
cdr3_aa: CASSLGRGWGNQPQHF
cdr3_nt: TGTGCCAGCAGCTTAGGTCGGGGGTGGGGCAATCAGCCCCAGCATTTT

v_call: TRBV5-5
d_call: TRBD1
clone_size: many
j_call: TRBJ1-2
cdr3_aa: CASGQGSYGYTF
cdr3_nt: TGTGCCAGCGGACAGGGTTCCTATGGCTACACCTTC

v_call: TRBV20-1
d_call: TRBD1
clone_size: many
j_call: TRBJ2-3
cdr3_aa: CSARGAGGFNADTQYF
cdr3_nt: TGCAGTGCTAGAGGGGCAGGGGGCTTTAATGCAGATACGCAGTATTTT

v_call: TRBV11-2
d_call: NA
clone_size: many
j_call: TRBJ2-5
cdr3_aa: CASATTAETQYF
cdr3_nt: TGTGCCAGCGCTACCACGGCGGAGACCCAGTACTTC

v_call: TRBV27
d_call: NA
clone_size: NA
j_call: TRBJ2-5
cdr3_aa: CASSPRTVGETQYF
cdr3_nt: TGTGCCAGCAGTCCACGGACAGTGGGCGAGACCCAGTACTTC

v_call: TRBV12-3/TRBV12-4
d_call: NA
clone_size: once
j_call: TRBJ2-4
cdr3_aa: CAGTGANIQYF
cdr3_nt: TGTGCCGGCACCGGAGCCAACATTCAGTACTTT

v_call: TRBV5-1
d_call: NA
clone_size: few
j_call: TRBJ1-4
cdr3_aa: CASSFGGNVNEKLFF
cdr3_nt: TGCGCCAGCAGCTTTGGGGGCAATGTTAATGAAAAACTGTTTTTT

v_call: TRBV20-1
d_call: NA
clone_size: NA
j_call: TRBJ2-3
cdr3_aa: CSANSASTDTQYF
cdr3_nt: TGCAGTGCTAATTCAGCTAGCACAGATACGCAGTATTTT

v_call: TRBV27
d_call: NA
clone_size: NA
j_call: TRBJ2-5
cdr3_aa: CASSPLPTTGGTQYF
cdr3_nt: TGTGCCAGCAGTCCACTCCCCACTACGGGCGGGACCCAGTACTTC